This T cell receptor (beta chain) was found in a study of CD8+ T cells in alopecia areata. Study as a whole: Tofacitinib administration persisted for 6 to 18 months, succeeded by 6 months off drug. Study-wide results and caveats: The study found tofacitinib significantly decreased scalp clonality and expanded CD8+ clones among the top 100.

Treatment described: oral pan-JAK inhibitor, 5-10 mg twice daily. Following extraction, RNA underwent reverse transcription to cDNA, which served as the sequencing template. Assay used: immunoSEQ multiplex PCR; TCRdb lists only in-frame clones, some missing. This sample yields under 150,000 clones, of which approximately 51% are seen a single time; roughly 3.5% belongs to the top ten. A word on this clone: Its antigen is not known.

The TCR comes from a human donor with alopecia areata. The starting material was CD4+ T cells sorted from blood, obtained at week 24, from a patient treated with tofacitinib.

The DNA for the CDR3 is TGTGCCAGCAGACCGGACTCCTCCTACGAGCAGTACTTC. Residues: CASRPDSSYEQYF. The chain uses TRBV2 and TRBJ2-7; TRBD2 might be the D (5 bases). Per germline, CDR1 SNHLY and CDR2 FYNNEI. The CDR3 covers 13 residues. The V end was cut by 6 bases, the J end by 0 bases, with 9 bases between. Full variable domain (rest looked up from reference TRBV2 and TRBJ2-7): EPEVTQTPSHQVTQMGQEVILRCVPISNHLYFYWYRQILGQKVEFLVSFYNNEISEKSEIFDDQFSVERPDGSNFTLKIRSTKLEDSAMYFCASRPDSSYEQYFGPGTRLTVT.